The 20 T cell receptor beta chains listed next were all sequenced from one sample in a study of blood T cell repertoires in COVID-19. The table came from immunoSEQ multiplex PCR; TCRdb's copy has only in-frame clones and leaves some out. Of under 200,000 clones in the sample, about 83% were seen once. The sequenced material came from PBMCs or T cells enriched from blood (not recorded which). The receptors originated from a woman aged 30 to 39 who had been exposed to COVID-19.

CDR3 coding DNA: TGCAGCGTCCGAGGGGGCGAAAAACTGTTTTTT. It translates to CSVRGGEKLFF. The chain carries TRBV29-1 and TRBJ1-4, with 7 bases matching TRBD1. The CDR3 is 11 amino acids. Unmatched junction bases numbered 3, after V lost 6 bases and J lost 8 bases. Germline CDR1 and CDR2: SQVTM and ANQGSEA.

Worth noting for this clone: In the same sample, other DNA sequences code for this CDR3. The chain uses TRBV11-3 and TRBJ2-5, with D possibly TRBD1 on 5 matching bases. V was shortened by 0 bases and J by 3 bases, with 5 bases between the two germline ends. CDR1 SGHNT and CDR2 YENEEA come from the germline V gene. The CDR3 spans 13 residues. The CDR3 nucleotides are TGTGCCAGCAGCTTAGAAGGGGAAGAGACCCAGTACTTC. It specifies CASSLEGEETQYF.

This rearrangement joins TRBV6-5 to TRBJ1-1, with unresolved D. This CDR3 is built from 14 residues. Trimming took off 10 bases at V and 1 base at J, with 16 bases between the two ends. The germline CDR1 and CDR2 sequences are MNHEY and SVGAGI. CDR3 protein: CAIRLRRGNTEAFF. CDR3 bases: TGTGCCATCCGATTGAGACGGGGGAACACTGAAGCTTTCTTT.

This chain connects TRBV2 to TRBJ1-5; no firm D call. V was pared by 0 bases and J by 9 bases, with 12 bases between. This CDR3 contains 14 residues. Per germline, CDR1 SNHLY and CDR2 FYNNEI. CDR3 in amino acids: CASSEALAGRPQHF. In DNA form, the CDR3 reads TGTGCCAGCAGTGAAGCGCTTGCGGGCAGGCCCCAGCATTTT.

The chain employs TRBV3-1 (or the pseudogene TRBV3-2) and TRBJ1-2, with 8 bases matching TRBD1. V was pared by 1 base and J by 5 bases, with 18 bases of the junction left unmatched. Germline loops: CDR1 LGHDT, CDR2 YNNKEL (reference sequence). The CDR3 is made up of 19 amino acids. CDR3 DNA sequence: TGTGCCAGCAGCCAAGCTGAGAGGACAGGGATGGTTTTGCGTTATGGCTACACCTTC. Residues: CASSQAERTGMVLRYGYTF.

The chain links TRBV6-7 to TRBJ2-3; 9 bases fit TRBD2. TRBV6-7 is given ORF status, its function remaining uncertain. The J segment lost 4 bases and the V segment lost 2 bases, leaving 4 bases of the junction unmatched. The CDR3 has 15 amino acids. CDR3 nucleotide sequence: TGTGCCAGCAGTTACCCTAGCGGGGTCTCAGATACGCAGTATTTT. Translating it yields CASSYPSGVSDTQYF.

V and J are TRBV19 and TRBJ1-1, with TRBD1 as a possible D gene (5 bases). Germline values: CDR1 LNHDA, CDR2 SQIVND (reference sequence). Between the trimmed V and J ends, which lost 3 bases and 4 bases, there was a span of 9 bases. There are 13 residues in the CDR3. The CDR3 nucleotides are TGTGCCAGTAGTATTTCAGGGATCACTGAAGCTTTCTTT. Its protein is CASSISGITEAFF.

The rearrangement uses TRBV5-6 and TRBJ1-1, with a possible D match to TRBD1 (5 bases). CDR1 and CDR2 from the germline V gene are SGHDT and YYEEEE. The CDR3 covers 14 residues. With 2 bases removed from V and 4 bases from J, the gap between germline ends came to 12 bases. The CDR3: CASSLLAGGTEAFF. The CDR3 DNA follows: TGTGCCAGCAGCTTACTAGCCGGGGGCACTGAAGCTTTCTTT.

This clone was picked up one time. The V gene is TRBV6-5, the J gene TRBJ1-2, with 7 bases aligning to TRBD1. CDR1 and CDR2 (germline): MNHEY, SVGAGI. V was clipped by 8 bases and J by 3 bases; unmatched bases: 9. This CDR3 has 14 amino acids. Written as DNA, the CDR3 is TGTGCCAGCGTCCTGGACAGGTCTGACTATGGCTACACCTTC. Protein: CASVLDRSDYGYTF.

The genes are TRBV7-9 and TRBJ1-4, with unresolved D. The CDR3 covers 12 residues. V lost 1 base and J 7 bases, leaving 4 bases between the germline ends. Per germline, CDR1 SEHNR and CDR2 FQNEAQ (reference sequence). The CDR3 nucleotides are TGTGCCAGCAGCTTAGAGAGTGAAAAACTGTTTTTT. Residues: CASSLESEKLFF.

V usage is TRBV7-2 and J usage is TRBJ2-7; 11 bases match TRBD2. Trimming cost V 5 bases and J 4 bases; bases outside gene matches: 7. This CDR3 spans 15 amino acids. The V gene's germline CDR1 is SGHTA and CDR2 FQGNSA. CDR3 nucleotide sequence: TGTGCCAGCAGCGGTAGCGGGGGGGCCCGGTACGAGCAGTACTTC. It codes for CASSGSGGARYEQYF.

For this clone: The sample contains more than one DNA sequence encoding this CDR3. V usage is TRBV5-1 and J usage is TRBJ1-2; D remains ambiguous. V lost 0 bases, J lost 3 bases, and 6 bases lay in between. Looked up from germline, CDR1 is SGHRS and CDR2 is YFSETQ. This CDR3 spans 13 amino acids. CDR3 sequence (DNA): TGCGCCAGCAGCTTGGGCGGGTACTATGGCTACACCTTC. Translating it yields CASSLGGYYGYTF.

This rearrangement joins TRBV6-5 to TRBJ1-2; TRBD1 matches at 7 bases. The CDR3 is 16 residues long. Germline V gives CDR1 MNHEY, CDR2 SVGAGI. V gave up 0 bases and J gave up 2 bases; unmatched junction bases: 6. The CDR3: CASSYSGQVPNYGYTF. The DNA of the CDR3 is TGTGCCAGCAGTTACTCCGGACAGGTGCCCAACTATGGCTACACCTTC.

The chain uses TRBV7-6 and TRBJ2-1; 11 bases map to TRBD2. The CDR3 totals 16 residues. Per the germline V gene, CDR1 is SGHVS and CDR2 is FNYEAQ. The V and J ends lost 5 bases and 8 bases, in that order; junction bases with no gene match: 11. Written as DNA, the CDR3 is TGTGCCAGCAGCCGCCGTAGCGGGGGGGCCCTTGATGAGCAGTTCTTC. Protein product: CASSRRSGGALDEQFF.

The chain links TRBV6-5 to TRBJ2-5; 7 bases line up with TRBD2. The V gene's germline CDR1 is MNHEY and CDR2 SVGAGI. The V and J ends lost 6 bases and 4 bases, in that order; junction bases with no gene match: 8. The CDR3 extends over 14 amino acids. DNA for the CDR3: TGTGCCAGCAGAGGGAGGGGTGATAGAGAGACCCAGTACTTC. It translates to CASRGRGDRETQYF.

V usage is TRBV9 and J usage is TRBJ2-7; 8 positions match TRBD1. Germline V gene data show CDR1 as SGDLS and CDR2 as YYNGEE. The length of the CDR3 is 14 residues. V lost 0 bases, J lost 2 bases, and 1 base stayed unmatched. The CDR3 sequence: CASSVGGQAYEQYF. The CDR3 DNA reads as TGTGCCAGCAGCGTAGGGGGACAGGCCTACGAGCAGTACTTC.

The chain has TRBV11-2 and TRBJ1-3; TRBD1 matches at 7 bases. This CDR3 is built from 14 residues. Trimming cost V 11 bases and J 2 bases; bases outside gene matches: 9. The germline V gene has CDR1 SGHAT and CDR2 FQNNGV. CDR3 DNA sequence: TGTGCCTCCAACCTGGGACAGCCTGGAAACACCATATATTTT. The encoded protein is CASNLGQPGNTIYF.

This clone is a singleton in its sample. The rearrangement links TRBV2 to TRBJ1-2; D not resolved. V dropped 1 base and J dropped 7 bases, with 16 bases sitting between them. The CDR3 covers 15 residues. Germline CDR1 is SNHLY and CDR2 is FYNNEI. The CDR3 region has the DNA TGTGCCAGCAGTGAAGTGTTTCAGCTTAGAGGTGGCTACACCTTC. Residues: CASSEVFQLRGGYTF.

This clone was seen only once. This chain uses TRBV5-1 with TRBJ1-4; unclear D gene. There are 12 residues in the CDR3. Trimming removed 3 bases from V and 5 bases from J, with 5 bases in between. The V gene's germline CDR1 is SGHRS and CDR2 YFSETQ. The CDR3 region is CASSSPNEKLFF. The CDR3, as DNA: TGCGCCAGCAGCTCCCCGAATGAAAAACTGTTTTTT.

The chain joins TRBV2 to TRBJ1-5; possibly TRBD1 for D (5 bases). This CDR3 comprises 14 residues. V lost 9 bases, J lost 7 bases, and 19 bases lay in between. Per the germline V gene, CDR1 is SNHLY and CDR2 is FYNNEI. DNA of the CDR3: TGTGCCAGTTTGGGGGGAGGGGCCGAGCAGCCCCAGCATTTT. Translation: CASLGGGAEQPQHF.